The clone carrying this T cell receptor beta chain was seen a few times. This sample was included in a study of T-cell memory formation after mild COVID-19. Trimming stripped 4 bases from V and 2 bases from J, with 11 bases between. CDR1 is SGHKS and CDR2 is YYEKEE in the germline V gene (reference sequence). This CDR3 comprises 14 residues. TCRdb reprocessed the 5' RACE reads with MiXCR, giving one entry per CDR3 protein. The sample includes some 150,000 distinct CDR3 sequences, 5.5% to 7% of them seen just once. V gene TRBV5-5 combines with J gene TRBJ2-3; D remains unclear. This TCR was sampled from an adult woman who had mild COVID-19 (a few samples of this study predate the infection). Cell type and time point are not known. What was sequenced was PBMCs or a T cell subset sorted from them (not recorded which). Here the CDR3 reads CASSLRTTTDTQYF. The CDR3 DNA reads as TGTGCCAGCAGCCTCCGGACCACCACAGATACGCAGTATTTT.